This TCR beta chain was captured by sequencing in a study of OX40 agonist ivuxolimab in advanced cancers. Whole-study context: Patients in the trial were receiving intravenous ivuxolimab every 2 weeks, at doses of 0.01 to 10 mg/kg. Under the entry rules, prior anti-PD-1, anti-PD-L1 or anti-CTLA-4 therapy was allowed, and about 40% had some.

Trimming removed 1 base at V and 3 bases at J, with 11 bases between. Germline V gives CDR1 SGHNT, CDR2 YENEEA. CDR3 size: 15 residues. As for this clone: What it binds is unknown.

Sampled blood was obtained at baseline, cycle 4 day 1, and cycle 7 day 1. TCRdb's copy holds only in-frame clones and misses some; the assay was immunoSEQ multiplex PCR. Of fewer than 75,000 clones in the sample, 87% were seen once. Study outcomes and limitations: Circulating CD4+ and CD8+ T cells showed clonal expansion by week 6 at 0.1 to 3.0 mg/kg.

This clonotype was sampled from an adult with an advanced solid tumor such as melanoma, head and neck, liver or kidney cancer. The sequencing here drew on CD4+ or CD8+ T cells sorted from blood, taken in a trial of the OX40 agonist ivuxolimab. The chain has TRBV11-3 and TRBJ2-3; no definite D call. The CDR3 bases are TGTGCCAGCAGCTTAGCCCCCCAGCAGACAGATACGCAGTATTTT. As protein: CASSLAPQQTDTQYF.